The present T cell receptor (beta chain) was sequenced within a study of cytomegalovirus exposure and HLA in healthy donors (dated by TCRdb to the late 2010s). Study-wide context: In an earlier analysis of some 550 of the donors, 250 to 350 Gb of sequence data and approximately 100 million unique TCR beta sequences from about 190 million T cells were reported. The study aimed to test whether cataloging public T cell receptors could reveal signatures of past pathogen exposure. Of the roughly 390 genotyped donors, 81% were placed in the genetic ancestry cluster associated with self-reported Caucasian donors. Roughly 300 gigabases of sequencing data and around 87 million unique TCR sequences were included in an early release covering around 650 HLA-typed donors. To predict cytomegalovirus infection status, the study combined high-throughput TCR immunosequencing, statistical association of individual TCRs with disease status, and machine learning. Among 300 to 500 genotyped donors of the cohort, an average of around 250,000 unique TCR beta nucleotide sequences was sequenced per donor, of which about 19% were non-productive. An earlier analysis of 587 of the donors used high-throughput TCR beta sequencing to judge whether each TCR beta V gene segment behaved as functional or pseudogenic. Every discovery cohort repertoire had been produced on one sequencing platform. Donor age, sex, ethnicity and CMV serostatus were compiled alongside the repertoire data. The T cell repertoires of 700 or so subjects were profiled by immunosequencing and related to cytomegalovirus serostatus. The number of donors typed differed by locus, with roughly 629-640 for A, B, C, DRB1 and DQB1, 522 for DQA1, about 610 for DPA1, and some 440 for DPB1. In addition to the first cohort of roughly 670 subjects, a separate validation cohort of over 90 different subjects was used. Rather than drawing on any new phenotypic data, the later analysis identified candidate immune exposures from TCR beta sequences and the way those sequences occurred across donors. A later analysis re-analyzed previously published TCR beta repertoires from 500 to 700 donors and added high-resolution HLA genotyping to study TCR occurrence patterns. HLA typing included class I and class II loci at four-digit resolution. In a later genetic analysis, genome-wide SNP genotypes for about three fifths of the roughly 670 donors were used, and that subset was treated as a discovery cohort. Roughly 5 DR-DQ haplotypes were handled as single units for association and clustering, since linkage in the cohort was strong. Points the paper makes about the study in general: A further reported finding was that TCR beta sequences accurately predicted the HLA-A and HLA-B alleles for most subjects in the first cohort. In an earlier analysis of 587 of the donors, most TCR beta V segments appeared in productive rearrangements about 87% or about 30% of the time, broadly matching IMGT annotations. According to a later genetic analysis, donors in an Asian-associated ancestry cluster had fewer N-insertions in productive TCRs than the approximately 650-donor mean. Roughly 15 rarely observed V segments, including chromosome 9 orphons, were excluded from the earlier analysis of about 610 of the donors because counts were too low. In a later analysis, around 17,000 TCR beta sequences were associated with specific HLA alleles at a false discovery rate of 0.05. In vitro tests confirmed that three of the cytomegalovirus-associated TCR beta chains recognize cytomegalovirus antigens. The 87-base-pair reads could not distinguish some IMGT-functional V segments, including TRBV6-2 and TRBV6-3, so those segments were excluded. Roughly uniform sequencing depth across donors was assumed in presence/absence analyses, although this assumption may not hold. In both the original and validation cohorts, the classifier was reported to diagnose cytomegalovirus status with high specificity and sensitivity. A total of 150 or so TCR beta chains were listed by the study as associated with cytomegalovirus. A cluster of highly shared sequence variants was judged likely to be a technical artifact of the sequencing pipeline. According to a later analysis, parvovirus B19, influenza, CMV and Epstein-Barr virus appeared linked to several top co-occurrence clusters. The only immune exposure information available for the cohort was CMV serostatus. The cohort was sequenced for TCR beta chains only, and without alpha or paired-chain data the features that could be detected were limited. Across donors, most TCR sequences were observed very rarely, whereas some public TCRs were present in many individuals. A later analysis found that TCR association rates varied across HLA loci, with DRB1 alleles showing the most associated TCRs and HLA-C alleles the fewest. When HLA alleles, especially DR and DQ, strongly co-occurred, attributing TCR associations to individual alleles was difficult. Correlated functional status among segregating V segments might be attributable to linkage disequilibrium, but an unknown experimental factor could not be ruled out. The authors suggested that the approach could potentially be generalized to other disease states and immunological phenotypes. In a later genetic analysis, a missense DCLRE1C variant was associated with V-gene and J-gene trimming of TCR beta chains, and the association was replicated in an independent cohort. According to a later analysis, most CMV-associated TCR beta chains appeared to be HLA-restricted, and the HLA associations seemed to be driven largely by CMV exposure. In a later analysis, HLA-associated TCR beta chains showed more clonal expansion and lower generation probabilities than non-associated chains that were equally common. Because HLA typing was unavailable for some donors at each locus, only the typed subset was used in association tests.

The library was prepared using the immunoSEQ multiplex PCR assay. For the multiplex PCR, a mixture combining 60 forward primers for TCR Vbeta segments and 13 reverse primers for TCR Jbeta segments was used. Amplification of the CDR3 region of rearranged TCR beta genes was performed with a multiplex PCR assay on genomic DNA. On the Illumina HiSeq System, the amplified TCR beta libraries were sequenced as 87-base-pair reads. In the original analysis: Across the 500 to 750 repertoires, a later analysis counted some 80 million unique TCR beta chains, 8.5 million to 12 million of which were shared by at least two donors. Raw reads were error-corrected and collapsed into unique sequences with a nearest-neighbor algorithm that merged closely related sequences to remove PCR and sequencing errors. To assign V, D and J gene segments, CDR3 sequences were aligned to IMGT reference sequences. For a sequence to be retained, at least a six-nucleotide match to both a V gene segment and a J gene segment was required. Rearrangements were classified as productive when the CDR3 lacked stop codons and remained in frame with V and J, and all other rearrangements were classified as non-productive. CDR3 was defined by IMGT convention, running from the second conserved V-encoded cysteine to the conserved J-encoded phenylalanine. In an earlier analysis of more than 550 of the donors, sequences lacking an unambiguous match to a single V gene segment were excluded. In an earlier analysis of roughly 500 of the donors, V segments were called functional above 56.7% productive rearrangements and were called segregating when the between-donor standard deviation exceeded 5%. A statistical classification framework was developed to diagnose cytomegalovirus status using the catalog of TCR beta chain sequences. In a later analysis, TCR nucleotide sequences were compared against IMGT/GENE-DB human TR gene sequences so that V and J genes could be assigned. Using the TCRdist pipeline, a later analysis assigned CDR3 sequences along with most-parsimonious VDJ recombination scenarios. In a later analysis, each TCR beta chain was defined by its CDR3 amino acid sequence together with its V-gene family, and reads lacking a unique V-gene family were excluded. As a way to deal with suspected cross-contamination and a sequencing artifact, a later analysis dropped roughly 600 nucleotide sequences that were highly shared and had low generation probability. A later analysis calculated a clonal expansion index for each public chain from normalized within-repertoire ranks of inferred template counts. In a later analysis, generation probabilities were computed using a VDJ recombination model fitted to out-of-frame rearrangements, and the results were checked against IGoR. Hypergeometric tests were used in a later analysis to score TCR-TCR, TCR-HLA and TCR-CMV co-occurrence, with a repertoire-size bias correction applied to the TCR pairs. A later analysis estimated false discovery rates by permuting HLA or CMV assignments 20 times. A later analysis grouped co-occurring TCRs with DBSCAN, adding TCRdist sequence similarity when clustering within HLA-allele-positive subsets. Co-occurrence clustering excluded repertoires with fewer than 30,000 or more than 120,000 public chains, plus five with anomalous nucleotide sharing. As stored in TCRdb, this immuneACCESS dataset retains in-frame rearrangements with V and J assigned. A fraction of the clones does not appear; measured against another copy, unresolved V genes explain less than half of the discrepancy, and the remainder lacks a known reason. That table supplies the V and J calls and clone size; D and trimming were determined from the DNA. This sample comprises about 140,000 clones, around 77% of them detected only once. The top ten hold approximately 2% of the sample.

The germline V gene provides CDR1 SGHVS and CDR2 FNYEAQ. CDR3 length: 13 amino acids, cysteine to phenylalanine. Of the read, only the CDR3 DNA is kept; its 39 bases are in frame from base 1. Trimmed from V: 0 bases; trimmed from J: 6 bases; junction bases lacking a gene match: 1. As concerns this clone: Its antigen is currently not known. Per-base qualities were not stored, and no clone one base away is much larger.

The cohort was made up of 500 to 800 healthy bone marrow donors. At the time of sampling, every cohort member was nominally healthy, though immune exposures that went unrecorded were likely present. The donor was CMV seronegative and belonged to the group of around 400 seronegative cohort members. Every donor gave a peripheral blood sample, and the peripheral blood mononuclear cells from that sample were used for TCR beta sequencing. Genomic DNA extraction from the blood cell samples was performed with the Qiagen DNeasy Blood Extraction Kit. Sample: PBMCs. Here the chain combines TRBV7-6 and TRBJ2-7; 8 central bases correspond to TRBD1. The TCR sequence derives from a young man in good health and CMV-seronegative. Here is the DNA: TGTGCCAGCAGCTTAGCGACAGGGGTCGAGCAGTACTTC. This sequence encodes CASSLATGVEQYF.